A single sample is the source of the 26 T cell receptor beta chains below, sequenced in a study of CD8 T cells in ankylosing spondylitis. Study outcomes and limitations: Blood of patients with ankylosing spondylitis appeared to be characterized by a TCR beta motif of roughly eight highly homologous variants.

Their antigens remain unidentified. Using its own MiXCR run on the 5' RACE reads, TCRdb lists one record per CDR3 protein. The table lists more than 600,000 distinct CDR3 sequences, around 20% of them singletons. Material for sequencing was blood, either unsorted or a sorted T cell fraction (not recorded which). The receptors stem from a male donor with ankylosing spondylitis.

This clonotype appeared many times. The rearrangement links TRBV7-9 to TRBJ2-7, with 10 positions matching TRBD1. J gave up 6 bases and V 2 bases, and 4 bases lay outside the gene matches. The germline gives CDR1 SEHNR, CDR2 FQNEAQ (reference sequence). The CDR3 has 14 amino acids. The DNA of the CDR3 is TGTGCCAGCAGCTTAAGGGACAGGGGCCCCGAGCAGTACTTC. It specifies CASSLRDRGPEQYF.

The sample holds a few counts of this clonotype. The chain recombines TRBV6-1 with TRBJ1-1, with unresolved D. The V and J ends lost 6 bases and 3 bases respectively, with 11 bases between them. The CDR3 contains 13 residues. Germline CDR1 MNHNS, CDR2 SASEGT. CDR3 residues: CASRWTPDTEAFF. CDR3 in DNA: TGTGCCAGCAGGTGGACGCCGGACACTGAAGCTTTCTTT.

This clonotype has a handful of counts. The chain combines TRBV4-1 with TRBJ2-5, with D uncertain. The CDR3 loop spans 12 amino acids. V was cut by 1 base and J by 5 bases, with 5 bases left in between. CDR1 MGHRA and CDR2 YSYEKL come from the germline V gene. This chain's CDR3 is CASSQGHETQYF. The CDR3 nucleotides read TGCGCCAGCAGCCAAGGCCACGAGACCCAGTACTTC.

Only a few counts were recorded for this clonotype. The V call is TRBV12-3 or TRBV12-4, the J call TRBJ1-2; D is undetermined. V was pared by 3 bases and J by 7 bases, with 12 bases between. CDR3 length: 13 amino acids. The CDR3 loop is CASSFGGFSGYTF. Written as DNA, the CDR3 is TGTGCCAGCAGTTTTGGCGGGTTCAGTGGCTACACCTTC.

This rearrangement joins TRBV3-1 to TRBJ1-2; unclear D gene. Germline CDR1 LGHDT, CDR2 YNNKEL (reference sequence). This CDR3 is built from 13 residues. V shed 1 base and J shed 6 bases, with 9 bases lying between them. DNA of the CDR3: TGTGCCAGCAGCCAAGCAAGGAGTCATGGCTACACCTTC. Its translation is CASSQARSHGYTF.

The V and J genes are TRBV25-1 and TRBJ1-6; D is uncertain. The germline gives CDR1 MGHDK, CDR2 SYGVNS. This CDR3 is 16 amino acids long. V lost 1 base to trimming and J lost 1 base, with 8 bases between them. The CDR3 loop is CASSESRVSYNSPLHF. DNA of the CDR3: TGTGCCAGCAGTGAATCGAGGGTGTCCTATAATTCACCCCTCCACTTT.

In its sample, this clonotype was seen a few times. V and J are TRBV7-8 and TRBJ2-3; maybe TRBD1 (5 bases). Germline V CDR1 and CDR2: SGHVS, FQNEAQ. V was cut by 5 bases and J by 0 bases, with 15 bases left in between. This CDR3 has 16 amino acids. The CDR3 loop reads CASSTRQSSSTDTQYF. DNA of the CDR3: TGTGCCAGCAGCACTCGACAGTCATCTAGCACAGATACGCAGTATTTT.

The rearrangement links TRBV2 to TRBJ2-5; no definite D call. CDR1 and CDR2 from the germline V gene are SNHLY and FYNNEI. The V and J ends lost 6 bases and 2 bases respectively, with 13 bases between them. The CDR3 spans 14 residues. CDR3 DNA sequence: TGTGCCAGCAGCGACACGGTAACTCAAGAGACCCAGTACTTC. It yields the protein CASSDTVTQETQYF.

This clonotype was counted many times. This chain links TRBV3-1 with TRBJ2-2; a weak D match, TRBD1 (6 bases). The CDR3 extends over 11 amino acids. V was shortened by 8 bases and J by 6 bases, with 7 bases between the two germline ends. CDR1 is LGHDT, CDR2 YNNKEL, per germline (reference sequence). This CDR3 reads CASRTAGELFF. CDR3 nucleotide sequence: TGTGCCAGCCGGACAGCCGGGGAGCTGTTTTTT. The variable domain in full, with the rest retrieved from reference TRBV3-1 and TRBJ2-2, is DTAVSQTPKYLVTQMGNDKSIKCEQNLGHDTMYWYKQDSKKFLKIMFSYNNKELIINETVPNRFSPKSPDKAHLNLHINSLELGDSAVYFCASRTAGELFFGEGSRLTVL.

The V and J genes are TRBV5-1 and TRBJ2-3; no definite D call. The CDR3 runs to 15 residues. CDR1 and CDR2 from the germline V gene are SGHRS and YFSETQ. The V end was cut by 4 bases, the J end by 2 bases, with 14 bases between. The chain's CDR3 is CASSILGSYTDTQYF. The CDR3 DNA is TGCGCCAGCAGCATCCTCGGGTCTTACACAGATACGCAGTATTTT.

In this sample, this clonotype turned up a few times. The chain is built from TRBV5-1 and TRBJ2-3; 7 bases map to TRBD2. CDR3 length equals 16 residues. Trimming cost V 2 bases and J 3 bases; bases outside gene matches: 9. Germline CDR1 and CDR2: SGHRS and YFSETQ. The CDR3 protein is CASSFPAGSVTDTQYF. The CDR3 coding sequence is TGCGCCAGCAGCTTCCCAGCGGGGAGCGTGACAGATACGCAGTATTTT.

This clonotype showed up many times. J is TRBJ2-1 and V is TRBV4-2, with 12 bases lining up with TRBD1. Per the germline V gene, CDR1 is LGHNA and CDR2 is YNFKEQ. After removal of 0 bases from V and 7 bases from J, the junction contained 7 bases not matched to a gene. CDR3 size: 17 residues. The CDR3 loop reads CASSQEWRGQGANEQFF. The CDR3 nucleotides are TGTGCCAGCAGCCAAGAATGGAGGGGACAGGGGGCGAATGAGCAGTTCTTC.

This clonotype has just a few counts. The chain couples TRBV5-1 to TRBJ2-7, with a possible D match to TRBD2 (5 bases). V dropped 4 bases and J dropped 4 bases, with 15 bases sitting between them. This CDR3 spans 14 amino acids. Germline CDR1 is SGHRS and CDR2 is YFSETQ. CDR3 loop: CASSPGRGSYEQYF. CDR3 sequence (DNA): TGCGCCAGCAGCCCGGGCCGGGGTTCGTACGAGCAGTACTTC.

In this sample, this clonotype turned up a few times. The rearrangement links TRBV28 to TRBJ1-4, with D tentatively TRBD1 (5 bases). Looked up from germline, CDR1 is MDHEN and CDR2 is SYDVKM. Deletions cut 4 bases from V and 0 bases from J, with 15 bases between. The CDR3 has 17 residues. The CDR3 region is CASSSFGRGSTNEKLFF. As DNA, the CDR3 is TGTGCCAGCAGTTCTTTCGGGAGGGGCTCAACTAATGAAAAACTGTTTTTT.

This clonotype came up a few times. The rearrangement links TRBV12-3 or TRBV12-4 to TRBJ2-5; no reliable D call. Trimming shortened V by 6 bases and J by 0 bases, and 8 bases separated the two germline ends. The CDR3 loop spans 13 amino acids. CDR3 region: CASSYSYQETQYF. The DNA of the CDR3 is TGTGCCAGCAGCTATAGTTACCAAGAGACCCAGTACTTC.

The chain carries TRBV7-2 and TRBJ1-1; 9 bases are a match to TRBD1. The CDR3 has 16 amino acids. Germline CDR1 is SGHTA and CDR2 is FQGNSA. Unmatched junction bases numbered 12, after V lost 5 bases and J lost 5 bases. The chain's CDR3 is CASSLQGALKVTEAFF. In DNA form, the CDR3 reads TGTGCCAGCAGCCTACAGGGGGCGTTGAAGGTTACTGAAGCTTTCTTT. The full variable domain, in which reference TRBV7-2 and TRBJ1-1 provide the parts outside the CDR3, is GAGVSQSPSNKVTEKGKDVELRCDPISGHTALYWYRQSLGQGLEFLIYFQGNSAPDKSGLPSDRFSAERTGGSVSTLTIQRTQQEDSAVYLCASSLQGALKVTEAFFGQGTRLTVV.

This clonotype occurred many times. The chain is built from TRBV10-2 and TRBJ2-3; D remains unclear. Trimming took off 2 bases at V and 7 bases at J, with 4 bases between the two ends. Germline V CDR1 and CDR2: WSHSY, SAAADI. CDR3 length: 11 residues. The CDR3 reads CASSEINTQYF. The CDR3 nucleotides are TGCGCCAGCAGTGAGATAAATACGCAGTATTTT.

The chain's CDR3 is CASSLRTGEQYF. CDR3 nucleotide sequence: TGTGCCAGCAGTTTAAGGACAGGCGAGCAGTACTTC. The chain recombines TRBV12-3 or TRBV12-4 with TRBJ2-7; 7 nucleotides match TRBD1. There are 12 residues in the CDR3. Germline trimming cut 2 bases from V and 6 bases from J; bases unmatched to any gene: 1.

This clonotype was recorded a few times. The chain uses TRBV9 and TRBJ2-5, with 9 bases lining up with TRBD2. V shed 0 bases, J shed 4 bases, and the junction held 13 bases outside the gene matches. Looked up from germline, CDR1 is SGDLS and CDR2 is YYNGEE. This CDR3 is built from 18 residues. The CDR3 bases are TGTGCCAGCAGCGTAGCTGGGCTAGCGGGGTCTCGGGGAGAGACCCAGTACTTC. It is translated as CASSVAGLAGSRGETQYF.

This clonotype was recorded at least ten times. This chain links TRBV5-6 with TRBJ2-2; 10 bases align to TRBD1. In germline, CDR1 is SGHDT, CDR2 YYEEEE. Trimming took 3 bases from V and 6 from J; bases not matched to a gene: 8. The CDR3 is 16 amino acids. As DNA, the CDR3 is TGTGCCAGCAGCTCCGGACAGGGGGAAAGGCCCGGGGAGCTGTTTTTT. Translation: CASSSGQGERPGELFF.

The V call is TRBV4-3, the J call TRBJ2-5; no reliable D call. Germline CDR1 reads LGHNA; CDR2 reads YSLEER. The ends were cut back, 4 bases at V and 0 bases at J, with 9 bases in the middle. The CDR3 is made up of 14 amino acids. This CDR3 reads CASSPVSHQETQYF. The CDR3 bases are TGCGCCAGCAGCCCCGTCAGCCACCAAGAGACCCAGTACTTC.

The sample holds a few counts of this clonotype. V and J are TRBV9 and TRBJ2-1; D might be TRBD2 (6 bases). This CDR3 contains 15 residues. In germline, CDR1 is SGDLS, CDR2 YYNGEE. V was pared by 4 bases and J by 3 bases, with 14 bases between. CDR3: CASSRVSGFYNEQFF. CDR3 in DNA: TGTGCCAGCAGCCGAGTTAGCGGTTTCTACAATGAGCAGTTCTTC.

This chain connects TRBV12-3 or TRBV12-4 to TRBJ2-4; weak D call: TRBD2 (6 bases). V lost 3 bases, J lost 6 bases, and 12 bases lay in between. This CDR3 has 14 residues. CDR3 sequence: CASSLGGSGNIQYF. CDR3 coding DNA: TGTGCCAGCAGTTTGGGGGGATCGGGAAACATTCAGTACTTC.

The V gene is TRBV5-1, the J gene TRBJ2-7; TRBD2 might be the D (6 bases). Trimming pared 0 bases from V and 4 bases from J, leaving 14 bases between. The CDR3 runs 15 residues. CDR1 and CDR2 from the germline V gene are SGHRS and YFSETQ. The CDR3 coding sequence is TGCGCCAGCAGCTTGGGCGGGGCCGGCCGATACGAGCAGTACTTC. Residues: CASSLGGAGRYEQYF.

The V and J genes are TRBV5-1 and TRBJ2-5; D gene unclear. The CDR3 spans 12 residues. The germline V gene encodes CDR1 SGHRS and CDR2 YFSETQ. V was trimmed by 5 bases and J by 2 bases, leaving 7 bases between them. The CDR3 DNA reads TGCGCCAGCAGATACGGTCAAGAGACCCAGTACTTC. This translates into CASRYGQETQYF.

This clonotype was detected only a few times. The J gene is TRBJ1-1, the V gene TRBV12-3 or TRBV12-4; 7 bases agree with TRBD1. This CDR3 contains 17 residues. Germline trimming cut 6 bases from V and 2 bases from J; bases unmatched to any gene: 15. The CDR3 loop is CASRITGTEEGNTEAFF. The CDR3 DNA reads as TGTGCCAGCAGGATAACCGGGACAGAAGAAGGAAACACTGAAGCTTTCTTT.